This note documents a single T cell receptor (beta chain) sequence. Its antigen remains unknown. This sample is part of a study of STAT5B mutations in CD4+ large granular lymphocyte leukemia. Study-wide findings and caveats: Patient CD4-sorted repertoires looked more clonal than healthy CD4+ repertoires, even without putative leukemic clones. Without HLA matching, higher CD4+ than CD8+ T-LGLL clonality could reflect small sample size. No patients shared main leukemic clonotypes, though roughly 25% appeared at low frequency elsewhere.

The V gene's germline CDR1 is SQVTM and CDR2 ANQGSEA. Trimming at V came to 5 bases and at J to 4 bases, leaving 7 bases not matched to a gene. The CDR3 is 14 residues long. Sequencing was at survey level. Profiling relied on immunoSEQ multiplex PCR, and the TCRdb table lists in-frame clones only, not all of them. The sample contains just under 20,000 clones, approximately 84% of which appear only once. The chain recombines TRBV29-1 with TRBJ2-2; 7 bases match TRBD1. Source material: CD4+ T cells from blood buffy coats. This sequence was found in a human donor in good health. CDR3 in amino acids: CSVPRQGSTGELFF. In nucleotides, the CDR3 is TGCAGCGTTCCCCGACAGGGCAGCACCGGGGAGCTGTTTTTT.